Listed here is a single TCR beta chain. Its antigen is still unknown. TCRdb's copy holds only in-frame clones and misses some; the assay was immunoSEQ multiplex PCR. The sample has 150,000 to 200,000 clones; about 90% are singletons. Trimming stripped 4 bases from V and 2 bases from J, with 16 bases between. CDR3 length: 16 residues. Germline V gene sequence: CDR1 MNHEY, CDR2 SMNVEV (reference sequence). These data come from a study of T cell responses to AZD1222 COVID-19 vaccine. Study results and caveats: The study found Spike-specific TCR breadth and depth rose after two AZD1222 doses. The study found vaccine-associated CD4 TCRs spanning spike, dominant at 160-218 and 743-854. Of the AZD1222 recipients, only five or six were seropositive at baseline.

The TCR originated in an adult who received the AZD1222 COVID-19 vaccine. The V gene is TRBV27, the J gene TRBJ2-3; D remains ambiguous. The starting material was peripheral blood, obtained 28 days after the second AZD1222 dose. The CDR3 sequence is CASSSTFSSPTDTQYF. CDR3 in DNA: TGTGCCAGCAGTTCAACTTTCTCTAGTCCCACAGATACGCAGTATTTT.